Given below is one T cell receptor beta chain in context. Its cognate antigen is unknown. Generated by immunoSEQ multiplex PCR, the TCRdb table keeps only in-frame clones and is missing some. This sample has 35,000 to 50,000 clones, with roughly 75% found just once. The data originate from a study of T cell responses to AZD1222 COVID-19 vaccine. Study findings and constraints: Epitopes outside B.1.351 and B.1.1.7 mutated regions reportedly drew nearly half of spike TCRs. The study found vaccine-associated CD4 TCRs spanning spike, dominant at 160-218 and 743-854. No day 14 peak samples; only post-peak repertoires were characterized.

J gave up 1 base and V 7 bases, and 7 bases lay outside the gene matches. Germline V gives CDR1 MNHEY, CDR2 SVGAGI. This CDR3 is 14 amino acids long. This sequence joins TRBV6-5 and TRBJ2-7; TRBD2 matches at 7 bases. The sequence came from an adult who received the MenACWY meningococcal vaccine as a control. The sequences come from peripheral blood, collected 28 days after the second dose of the MenACWY control vaccine. The CDR3 coding sequence is TGTGCCAGCACGTTAGCGGGCCAATCCTACGAGCAGTACTTC. Translated, it gives CASTLAGQSYEQYF.